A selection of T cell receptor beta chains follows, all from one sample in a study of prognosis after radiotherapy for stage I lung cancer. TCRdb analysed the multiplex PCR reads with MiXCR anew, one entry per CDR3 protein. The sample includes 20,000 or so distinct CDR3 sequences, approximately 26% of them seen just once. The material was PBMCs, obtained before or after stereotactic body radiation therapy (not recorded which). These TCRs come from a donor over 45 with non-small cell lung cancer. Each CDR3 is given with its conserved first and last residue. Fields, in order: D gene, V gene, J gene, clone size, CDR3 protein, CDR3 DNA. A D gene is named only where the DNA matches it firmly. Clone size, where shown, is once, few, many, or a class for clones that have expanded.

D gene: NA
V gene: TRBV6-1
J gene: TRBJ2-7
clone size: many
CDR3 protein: CASSGARTLGSYEQYF
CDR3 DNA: TGTGCCAGCAGCGGAGCTCGGACTTTAGGGTCCTACGAGCAGTACTTC

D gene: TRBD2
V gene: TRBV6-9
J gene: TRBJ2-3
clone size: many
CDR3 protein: CASSYSSGMDTQYF
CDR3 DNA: TGTGCCAGCAGTTACTCCAGCGGGATGGATACGCAGTATTTT

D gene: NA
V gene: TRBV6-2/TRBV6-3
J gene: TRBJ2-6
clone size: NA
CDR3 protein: CASSYSSVSGANVLTF
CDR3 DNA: TGTGCCAGCAGTTACTCTAGCGTCTCTGGGGCCAACGTCCTGACTTTC

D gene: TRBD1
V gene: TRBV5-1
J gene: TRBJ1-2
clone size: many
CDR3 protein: CASSRTGGEYTF
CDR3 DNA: TGCGCCAGCAGCCGGACAGGGGGCGAATACACCTTC

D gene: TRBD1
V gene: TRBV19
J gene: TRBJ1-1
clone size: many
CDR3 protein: CASSMTGERNTEAFF
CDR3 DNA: TGTGCCAGTAGTATGACAGGGGAGAGGAACACTGAAGCTTTCTTT

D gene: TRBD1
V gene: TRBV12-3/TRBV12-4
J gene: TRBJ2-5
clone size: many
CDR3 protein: CASSNGTGLTQYF
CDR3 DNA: TGTGCCAGCAGTAACGGGACAGGGTTGACCCAGTACTTC

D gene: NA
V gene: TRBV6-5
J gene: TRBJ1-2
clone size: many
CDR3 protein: CASSSPEDPGGYTF
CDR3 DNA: TGTGCCAGCAGTTCGCCAGAGGATCCTGGTGGCTACACCTTC

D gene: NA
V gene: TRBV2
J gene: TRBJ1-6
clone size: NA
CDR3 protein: CDSTGTDNSALHF
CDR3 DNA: TGTGACAGCACAGGGACGGATAATTCAGCCCTCCACTTT

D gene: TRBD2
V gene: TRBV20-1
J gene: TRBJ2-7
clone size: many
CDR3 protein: CSADSGSPYEQYF
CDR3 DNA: TGCAGTGCAGATAGCGGGAGTCCGTACGAGCAGTACTTC

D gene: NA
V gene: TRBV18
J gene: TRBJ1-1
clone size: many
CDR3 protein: CASSRANTEAFF
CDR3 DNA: TGTGCCAGCTCACGGGCGAACACTGAAGCTTTCTTT

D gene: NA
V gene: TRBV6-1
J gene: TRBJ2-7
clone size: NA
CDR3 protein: CASTGVVTYKQYF
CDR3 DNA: TGTGCCAGCACAGGGGTCGTAACCTACAAGCAGTACTTC

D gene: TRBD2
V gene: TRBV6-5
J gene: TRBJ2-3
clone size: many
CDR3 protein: CASSYSGLAGADTQYF
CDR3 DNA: TGTGCCAGCAGTTACTCTGGACTAGCGGGAGCAGATACGCAGTATTTT

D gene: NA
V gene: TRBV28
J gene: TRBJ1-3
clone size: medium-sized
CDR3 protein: CASSLLQGNTIYF
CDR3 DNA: TGTGCCAGCAGTTTACTGCAGGGAAACACCATATATTTT

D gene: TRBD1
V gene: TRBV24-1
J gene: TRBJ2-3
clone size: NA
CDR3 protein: CATAGTGCLPSTDTLYF
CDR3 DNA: TGTGCCACAGCCGGGACAGGGTGCTTGCCTAGCACAGATACGCTGTATTTT

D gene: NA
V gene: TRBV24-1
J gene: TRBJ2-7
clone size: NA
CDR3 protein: CATSDSTSRSYGQYF
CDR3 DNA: TGTGCCACCAGTGATAGTACTAGTAGGTCCTACGGGCAGTACTTC

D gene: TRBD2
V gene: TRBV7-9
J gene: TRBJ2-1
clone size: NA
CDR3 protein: CASSLTLAGPDEQFF
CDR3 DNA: TGTGCCAGCAGCTTAACACTAGCGGGTCCTGATGAGCAGTTCTTC

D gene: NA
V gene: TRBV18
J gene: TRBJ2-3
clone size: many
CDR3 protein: CASSPTLATTRDTQYF
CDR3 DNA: TGTGCCAGCTCACCAACGCTAGCGACAACAAGAGATACGCAGTATTTT

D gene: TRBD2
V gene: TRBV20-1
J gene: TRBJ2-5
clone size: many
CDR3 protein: CSAARSGSVETQYF
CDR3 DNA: TGCAGTGCGGCGAGGAGCGGGAGTGTGGAGACCCAGTACTTC

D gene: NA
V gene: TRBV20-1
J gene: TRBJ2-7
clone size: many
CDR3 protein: CSAQGTNSYEQYF
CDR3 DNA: TGCAGTGCTCAGGGGACTAACTCCTACGAGCAGTACTTC

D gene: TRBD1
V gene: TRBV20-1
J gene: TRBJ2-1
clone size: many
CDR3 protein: CSARDRDRGYDEQFF
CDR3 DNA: TGCAGTGCTAGAGATCGAGACAGGGGATACGATGAGCAGTTCTTC

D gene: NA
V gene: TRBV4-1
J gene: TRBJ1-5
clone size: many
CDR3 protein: CASSREGQLDQPQHF
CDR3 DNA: TGCGCCAGCAGCCGGGAAGGACAGTTAGATCAGCCCCAGCATTTT

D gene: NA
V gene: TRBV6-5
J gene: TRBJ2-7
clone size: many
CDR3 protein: CASSYGPIRRYEQYF
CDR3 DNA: TGTGCCAGCAGTTACGGCCCCATACGTCGCTACGAGCAGTACTTC

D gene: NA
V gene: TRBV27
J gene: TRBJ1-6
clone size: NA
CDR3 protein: CASSLYVYIASPLHF
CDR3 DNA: TGTGCCAGCAGTTTATACGTCTATATAGCTTCACCCCTCCACTTT

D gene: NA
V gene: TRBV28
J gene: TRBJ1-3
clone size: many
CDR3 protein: CASNVFSGNTIYF
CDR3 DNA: TGTGCCAGCAACGTCTTTTCTGGAAACACCATATATTTT

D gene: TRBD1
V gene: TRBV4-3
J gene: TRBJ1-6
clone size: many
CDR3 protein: CASSHGQRTGLRSPLHF
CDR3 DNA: TGCGCCAGCAGCCATGGGCAAAGGACAGGGTTGCGTTCACCCCTCCACTTT

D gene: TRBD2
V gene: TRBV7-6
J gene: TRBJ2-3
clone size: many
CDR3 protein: CASSLASGSSDTQYF
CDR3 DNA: TGTGCCAGCAGCTTAGCGAGCGGGAGTTCAGATACGCAGTATTTT

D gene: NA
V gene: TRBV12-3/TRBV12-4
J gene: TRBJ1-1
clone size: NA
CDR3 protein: CAGASSRGTEAFF
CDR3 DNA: TGTGCCGGCGCCTCTTCGAGAGGCACTGAAGCTTTCTTT

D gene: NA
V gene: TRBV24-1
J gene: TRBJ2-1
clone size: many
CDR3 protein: CATAGTEDNEQFF
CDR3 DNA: TGTGCCACGGCGGGGACGGAAGACAATGAGCAGTTCTTC

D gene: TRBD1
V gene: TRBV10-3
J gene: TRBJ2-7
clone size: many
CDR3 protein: CAIRPGQGASTSSTWTYF
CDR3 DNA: TGTGCCATCAGGCCGGGACAGGGGGCTTCAACGAGCAGTACTTGGACGTACTTC

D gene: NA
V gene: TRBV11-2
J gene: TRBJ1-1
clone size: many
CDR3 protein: CASSFQGSTEAFF
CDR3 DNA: TGTGCCAGCAGCTTCCAGGGGAGCACTGAAGCTTTCTTT

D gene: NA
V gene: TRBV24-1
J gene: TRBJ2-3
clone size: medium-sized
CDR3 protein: CATSDLTGEITDTQYF
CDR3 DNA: TGTGCCACCAGTGATTTGACGGGGGAAATCACAGATACGCAGTATTTT

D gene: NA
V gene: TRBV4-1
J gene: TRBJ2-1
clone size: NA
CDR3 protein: CASSQATSIRNEQFF
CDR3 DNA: TGCGCCAGCAGCCAAGCTACTAGCATTAGGAATGAGCAGTTCTTC

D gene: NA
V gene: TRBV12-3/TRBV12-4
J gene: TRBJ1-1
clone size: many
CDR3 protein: CASRPNRGEAFF
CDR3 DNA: TGTGCCAGCAGACCTAACCGGGGTGAAGCTTTCTTT

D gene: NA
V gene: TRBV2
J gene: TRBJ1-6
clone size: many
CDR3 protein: CASKTRVYNSPLHF
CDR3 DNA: TGTGCCAGCAAGACCAGGGTCTATAATTCACCCCTCCACTTT

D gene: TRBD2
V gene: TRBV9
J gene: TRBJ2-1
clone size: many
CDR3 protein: CASSVGIGGRTHNEQFF
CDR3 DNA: TGTGCCAGCAGCGTAGGAATCGGCGGGAGGACTCACAATGAGCAGTTCTTC

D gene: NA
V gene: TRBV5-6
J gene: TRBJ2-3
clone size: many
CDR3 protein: CASSLDEGGHTDTQYF
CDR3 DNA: TGTGCCAGCAGCTTGGATGAGGGAGGACACACAGATACGCAGTATTTT

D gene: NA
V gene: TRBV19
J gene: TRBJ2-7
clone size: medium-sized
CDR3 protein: CASSMRGGFHEQYF
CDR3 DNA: TGTGCCAGTAGTATGCGAGGGGGTTTCCACGAGCAGTACTTC

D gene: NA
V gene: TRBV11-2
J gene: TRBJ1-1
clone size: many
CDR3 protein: CASSLRTRSTEAFF
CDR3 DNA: TGTGCCAGCAGCCTCCGGACAAGAAGCACTGAAGCTTTCTTT

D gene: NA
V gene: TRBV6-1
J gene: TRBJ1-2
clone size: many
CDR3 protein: CASSEMRDYGYTF
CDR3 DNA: TGTGCCAGCAGTGAAATGCGGGATTATGGCTACACCTTC

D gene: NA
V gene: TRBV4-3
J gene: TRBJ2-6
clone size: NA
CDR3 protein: CASSQERDGTSSGDNVLTF
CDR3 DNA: TGCGCCAGCAGCCAAGAGAGGGACGGAACCTCCTCTGGGGACAACGTCCTGACTTTC